This paragraph covers one TCR beta chain sequence. The sample originates from a study of Graves' ophthalmopathy and Graves' hyperthyroidism. Included hyperthyroidism patients were aged 18 to 65 and newly diagnosed (under 2 months' duration). Clinicians made diagnoses from clinical symptoms, serum thyroxine, TRAb, thyroid ultrasound and orbital computed tomography. The CDR3 covers 16 residues. Per the germline V gene, CDR1 is MNHNS and CDR2 is SASEGT. After removal of 7 bases from V and 6 bases from J, the junction contained 9 bases not matched to a gene. RNA transcripts provided the template for amplifying TCR beta CDR3 regions. In the first round, RT-PCR was carried out with HTBI primers, and a multiplex PCR formed the second round. TCRdb used MiXCR to reprocess the multiplex PCR reads, holding one entry per CDR3 protein. The data show 400,000 or so distinct CDR3 sequences, 15% seen once.

The rearrangement uses TRBV6-1 and TRBJ2-2, with 12 bases fitting TRBD1. The specimen was peripheral blood. The TCR originated in a woman aged 18-29 years with stable Graves' hyperthyroidism. The CDR3 reads CASTQSGTGGAGELFF. The CDR3, as DNA: TGTGCCAGCACCCAATCAGGGACAGGGGGCGCCGGGGAGCTGTTTTTT.